Detailed here is one TCR beta chain. This specimen belongs to a study of blood T cell repertoires in COVID-19. Overall study context: Collection of acute and convalescent COVID-19 samples took place in the United States, Italy and Spain.

Germline lookup yields CDR1 SEHNR and CDR2 FQNEAQ (reference sequence). CDR3 length: 11 residues. Trimming pared 5 bases from V and 7 bases from J, leaving 9 bases between. Profiled with immunoSEQ multiplex PCR; TCRdb holds only in-frame clones, not every one. The table includes 300,000 to 400,000 clones, roughly 90% detected once. What was sequenced was peripheral blood. This rearrangement joins TRBV7-9 to TRBJ2-7; no firm D call. The TCR comes from a woman aged 25 to 45 with COVID-19, enrolled during active disease. The CDR3 reads CASSQIQEQYF. CDR3 coding DNA: TGTGCCAGCAGCCAGATCCAGGAGCAGTACTTC.